Shown below are 29 T cell receptor beta chains from a single sample sequenced in a study of T cells in Graves' hyperthyroidism and ophthalmopathy. Amplified regions were TCR beta CDR3 sequences from RNA transcripts. The TCR CDR3 was amplified in a first-round RT-PCR using the HTBI primer set. TCRdb processed the multiplex PCR reads anew with MiXCR; each CDR3 protein has one entry. The table records 750,000 to 950,000 distinct CDR3 sequences, over 35% of them present only once. Input material: blood. These receptors were taken from a man aged 18-30 years with Graves' hyperthyroidism.

The chain carries TRBV10-2 and TRBJ2-6; 10 bases match TRBD1. Looked up from germline, CDR1 is WSHSY and CDR2 is SAAADI. The CDR3 runs 19 residues. J lost 4 bases, V lost 5 bases, and 14 bases had no gene match. The chain's CDR3 is CASSPTGTGELPGANVLTF. CDR3 nucleotides: TGCGCCAGCAGTCCTACCGGGACAGGGGAGCTACCCGGGGCCAACGTCCTGACTTTC.

The genes are TRBV7-1 and TRBJ2-1; 15 bases align to TRBD2. TRBV7-1 is classed as an ORF, of uncertain function. The CDR3 loop spans 14 amino acids. V lost 2 bases to trimming and J lost 12 bases; unmatched junction nucleotides: 2. CDR3 residues: CASSSSGLAGGQFF. The DNA of the CDR3 is TGTGCCAGCAGCTCATCGGGACTAGCGGGAGGGCAGTTCTTC.

This clonotype has more than one count but fewer than ten. The chain links TRBV7-6 to TRBJ2-7; 9 bases line up with TRBD1. Germline CDR1 and CDR2: SGHVS and FNYEAQ. Unmatched junction bases numbered 13, after V lost 3 bases and J lost 4 bases. CDR3 length: 17 residues. The CDR3 sequence is CASSLEAPGQGLYEQYF. In DNA, the CDR3 is TGTGCCAGCAGCTTGGAGGCCCCGGGACAGGGTTTGTACGAGCAGTACTTC.

This clonotype was recorded a few times. The rearrangement joins TRBV19 to TRBJ1-3; D is undetermined. Germline V CDR1 and CDR2: LNHDA, SQIVND (reference sequence). The CDR3 has 13 residues. Trimming pared 3 bases from V and 6 bases from J, leaving 9 bases between. CDR3 protein: CASSIQRENTIYF. DNA of the CDR3: TGTGCCAGTAGTATCCAGAGAGAAAACACCATATATTTT.

This clonotype was counted ten times or more. The V gene is TRBV29-1, the J gene TRBJ1-1; unclear D gene. Germline CDR1 reads SQVTM; CDR2 reads ANQGSEA. The CDR3 is 11 amino acids. The V end was cut by 4 bases, the J end by 8 bases, with 11 bases between. The CDR3 here is CSVVGRIEAFF. The CDR3 nucleotides read TGCAGCGTTGTTGGGAGGATCGAAGCTTTCTTT.

The chain combines TRBV2 with TRBJ2-2, with 15 bases fitting TRBD2. The V and J ends lost 8 bases and 4 bases, in that order; junction bases with no gene match: 2. From germline, CDR1 is SNHLY and CDR2 FYNNEI. The CDR3 has 15 residues. CDR3 in amino acids: CASGGLAGGTGELFF. CDR3 bases: TGTGCCAGCGGGGGACTAGCGGGGGGCACCGGGGAGCTGTTTTTT.

For this clonotype: With a much larger clone just one base away, this may be a read error. The V gene is TRBV7-4, the J gene TRBJ2-5; D gene unclear. V lost 4 bases to trimming and J lost 4 bases, with 10 bases between them. The CDR3 length is 13 residues. Germline-derived CDR1 and CDR2 are SGHVT and SQSDAQ. The CDR3 reads CASSWNASETQYF. CDR3 bases: TGTGCCAGCAGCTGGAATGCCTCAGAGACCCAGTACTTC.

V is TRBV7-3 and J is TRBJ2-7, with D possibly being TRBD2 (5 bases). Germline CDR1 reads SGHTA; CDR2 reads FQGTGA. Trimming pared 7 bases from V and 4 bases from J, leaving 20 bases between. CDR3 length: 15 residues. As DNA, the CDR3 is TGTGCCAGCATCACCCTTGCGGGCCGCTGGTACGAGCAGTACTTC. Residues: CASITLAGRWYEQYF.

This clonotype was detected only a few times. The CDR3 bases are TGCGCCAGCACCTTCCTGACAGGGTCCGGGGAGCTGTTTTTT. This gives the protein CASTFLTGSGELFF. The chain links TRBV5-1 to TRBJ2-2, with TRBD1 matching 7 bases. Losses at the gene ends were 6 bases for V and 6 bases for J; bases not matched to a gene: 8. The CDR3 totals 14 residues. Germline CDR1 SGHRS, CDR2 YFSETQ.

On this clonotype itself: Just one base apart from a much larger clone, this may be a read error. The chain carries TRBV9 and TRBJ2-5, with 7 bases identical to TRBD1. The V gene's germline CDR1 is SGDLS and CDR2 YYNGEE. This CDR3 region has 13 residues. CDR3 region: CVSREPGGETQYF. The CDR3 DNA reads as TGTGTCAGCAGGGAGCCAGGGGGAGAGACCCAGTACTTC.

This clonotype was detected ten times or more. The CDR3 DNA is TGTGCCATCAGTGAGTCTAACAAGAACACTGAAGCTTTCTTT. Translation gives CAISESNKNTEAFF. The chain links TRBV10-3 to TRBJ1-1, with no clear D. Germline CDR1 and CDR2: ENHRY and SYGVKD. The CDR3 covers 14 residues. V dropped 0 bases and J dropped 1 base, with 6 bases sitting between them.

Only a few counts were recorded for this clonotype. The rearrangement links TRBV13 to TRBJ2-2; tentatively, D is TRBD1 or TRBD2 (5 bases each). CDR3 length: 14 amino acids. V shed 5 bases and J shed 4 bases, with 11 bases lying between them. Germline values: CDR1 PRHDT, CDR2 FYEKMQ (reference sequence). CDR3 nucleotides: TGTGCCAGCAGCACGGGACGTACCACCGGGGAGCTGTTTTTT. It yields the protein CASSTGRTTGELFF.

This chain joins TRBV6-5 and TRBJ1-1, with no clear D. Trimming pared 9 bases from V and 4 bases from J, leaving 12 bases between. CDR3 length: 12 residues. Per the germline V gene, CDR1 is MNHEY and CDR2 is SVGAGI. The CDR3 reads CASVAPTTEAFF. The CDR3 region has the DNA TGTGCCAGTGTGGCTCCGACCACTGAAGCTTTCTTT.

This clonotype was seen more than once but under ten times. CDR3 residues: CASSDGTDYIQPQHF. The CDR3 nucleotides are TGTGCCAGCAGCGATGGGACCGATTACATTCAGCCCCAGCATTTT. V gene TRBV5-5 combines with J gene TRBJ1-5, with a possible D match to TRBD1 (5 bases). CDR3 length: 15 residues. Trimming pared 4 bases from V and 6 bases from J, leaving 17 bases between. Germline V lookup: CDR1 SGHKS, CDR2 YYEKEE (reference sequence).

The table lists this clonotype with many counts. The gene calls are TRBV10-3 and TRBJ2-5; D is uncertain. The V gene lost 6 bases and the J gene lost 2 bases, with 16 bases spanning the gap. The germline V gene has CDR1 ENHRY and CDR2 SYGVKD. The CDR3 length is 15 residues. The CDR3 DNA is TGTGCCATCAGCCTGAGACCCCCACAGCAAGAGACCCAGTACTTC. Residues: CAISLRPPQQETQYF.

The chain is built from TRBV6-5 and TRBJ2-7, with D possibly TRBD2 on 6 matching bases. The CDR3 totals 14 residues. V lost 6 bases to trimming and J lost 0 bases, with 12 bases between them. Germline lookup yields CDR1 MNHEY and CDR2 SVGAGI. The CDR3: CASRPTSPSYEQYF. The CDR3 DNA reads as TGTGCCAGCAGACCAACTAGCCCCTCCTACGAGCAGTACTTC.

This clonotype turned up a few times. The junction departs from the called germline gene at one end, perhaps through a read error. The chain carries TRBV5-1 and TRBJ1-5; D gene unclear. The length of the CDR3 is 14 residues. Germline V lookup: CDR1 SGHRS, CDR2 YFSETQ. CDR3 loop: CASSLGIGRQPQHF. CDR3 DNA: TGTGCCAGCAGCTTGGGTATCGGGAGACAGCCCCAGCATTTT.

This clonotype was recorded at least ten times. The chain uses TRBV5-8 and TRBJ1-2, with 7 bases that match TRBD1. Trimming took 0 bases from V and 5 from J; bases not matched to a gene: 7. The germline CDR1 and CDR2 sequences are SGHTS and YDEGEE. The CDR3 is 15 residues long. The CDR3 nucleotides are TGTGCCAGCAGCTTGGAGTCAGGGGGGTTATATGGCTACACCTTC. Translation gives CASSLESGGLYGYTF.

This clonotype was recorded a few times. The CDR3 protein is CASTSLGTGAFF. The CDR3 region has the DNA TGTGCCAGCACCAGCTTAGGGACGGGGGCTTTCTTT. The chain is built from TRBV13 and TRBJ1-1; weak D call: TRBD1 (5 bases). Trimming took 7 bases from V and 11 from J, leaving 17 bases between them. The germline V gene has CDR1 PRHDT and CDR2 FYEKMQ (reference sequence). This CDR3 is built from 12 residues.

The chain uses TRBV11-2 and TRBJ2-7; D is unresolved. Germline values: CDR1 SGHAT, CDR2 FQNNGV. The CDR3 totals 13 residues. The V end lost 2 bases, the J end lost 5 bases, and 10 bases lay between the germline ends. CDR3 sequence reads: CASSLMGKDEQYF. CDR3 bases: TGTGCCAGCAGCTTAATGGGGAAGGACGAGCAGTACTTC.

This clonotype showed up just once. The chain uses TRBV7-6 and TRBJ1-2; no definite D call. In germline, CDR1 is SGHVS, CDR2 FNYEAQ. CDR3 length equals 14 residues. The ends were cut back, 4 bases at V and 3 bases at J, with 12 bases in the middle. Written as DNA, the CDR3 is TGTGCCAGCAGCTCGGAGCTGGGTTACTATGGCTACACCTTC. Amino acid sequence: CASSSELGYYGYTF.

The table lists this clonotype with a few counts. V gene TRBV6-5 combines with J gene TRBJ1-1; 8 positions match TRBD1. Trimming cost V 6 bases and J 6 bases; bases outside gene matches: 6. Germline CDR1 and CDR2: MNHEY and SVGAGI. The CDR3 covers 13 residues. The CDR3: CASRTGQGSEAFF. CDR3 sequence (DNA): TGTGCCAGCAGAACTGGACAGGGCTCTGAAGCTTTCTTT.

This clonotype turned up a few times. The genes are TRBV12-3 or TRBV12-4 and TRBJ1-5, with 7 bases fitting TRBD1. Losses at the gene ends were 3 bases for V and 7 bases for J; bases not matched to a gene: 6. There are 14 residues in the CDR3. The CDR3 region is CASSFGQEWQPQHF. In nucleotides, the CDR3 is TGTGCCAGCAGTTTTGGACAGGAATGGCAGCCCCAGCATTTT.

This clonotype was recorded once. The rearrangement uses TRBV10-3 and TRBJ1-2; 8 bases fit TRBD1. Germline V gives CDR1 ENHRY, CDR2 SYGVKD. Losses at the gene ends were 6 bases for V and 6 bases for J; bases not matched to a gene: 12. The CDR3 is 15 residues long. The CDR3 is CAIRGSGQGGHGYTF. DNA for the CDR3: TGTGCCATCAGGGGGAGTGGACAGGGCGGACATGGCTACACCTTC.

This clonotype has just a few counts. The rearrangement uses TRBV5-1 and TRBJ2-7; TRBD1 matches at 10 bases. Germline loops: CDR1 SGHRS, CDR2 YFSETQ. Losses at the gene ends were 0 bases for V and 5 bases for J; bases not matched to a gene: 8. The CDR3 loop spans 16 amino acids. DNA of the CDR3: TGCGCCAGCAGCTTGGGGGGGACAGGGGCGCAACACGAGCAGTACTTC. It is translated as CASSLGGTGAQHEQYF.

This clonotype occurred many times. This chain links TRBV7-9 with TRBJ1-2, with D possibly matching TRBD1 (6 bases). In germline, CDR1 is SEHNR, CDR2 FQNEAQ (reference sequence). The CDR3 runs to 12 residues. The V and J ends lost 4 bases and 4 bases respectively, with 7 bases between them. CDR3 nucleotide sequence: TGTGCCAGCAGCTCGGACAGCTATGGCTACACCTTC. Its translation: CASSSDSYGYTF.

This clonotype appeared many times. DNA of the CDR3: TGTGCCACCAGCAGAGATCAATGGCTAGGCGAGCAGTACTTC. As protein: CATSRDQWLGEQYF. The rearrangement uses TRBV15 and TRBJ2-7; D uncertain. With 0 bases removed from V and 6 bases from J, the gap between germline ends came to 12 bases. In germline, CDR1 is LNHNV, CDR2 YYDKDF (reference sequence). This CDR3 comprises 14 residues.

This clonotype was observed a single time. The rearrangement uses TRBV7-6 and TRBJ1-1, with TRBD1 as a possible D gene (5 bases). The CDR3 loop spans 14 amino acids. The V and J ends lost 1 base and 5 bases respectively, with 11 bases between them. Germline V gives CDR1 SGHVS, CDR2 FNYEAQ. The CDR3 DNA is TGTGCCAGCAGCTTAGAGCTGGAGGGGACTGAAGCTTTCTTT. Translating it yields CASSLELEGTEAFF.

This clonotype was seen repeatedly, ten times or more. J is TRBJ1-4 and V is TRBV24-1, with D tentatively TRBD1 (6 bases). The CDR3 loop spans 14 amino acids. CDR1 and CDR2 (germline): KGHDR, SFDVKD. V was trimmed by 6 bases and J by 4 bases, leaving 11 bases between them. In DNA, the CDR3 is TGTGCCACCAGTCGACAGGTCTTTAATGAAAAACTGTTTTTT. Its translation is CATSRQVFNEKLFF.